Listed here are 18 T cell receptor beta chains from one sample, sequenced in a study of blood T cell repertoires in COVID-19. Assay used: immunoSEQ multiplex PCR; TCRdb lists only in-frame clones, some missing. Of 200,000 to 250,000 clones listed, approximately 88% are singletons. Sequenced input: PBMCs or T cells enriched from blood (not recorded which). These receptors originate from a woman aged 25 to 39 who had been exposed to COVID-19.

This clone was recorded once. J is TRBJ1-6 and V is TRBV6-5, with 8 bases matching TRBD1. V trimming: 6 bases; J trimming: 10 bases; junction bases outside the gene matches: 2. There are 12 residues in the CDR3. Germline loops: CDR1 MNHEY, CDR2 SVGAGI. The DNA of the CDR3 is TGTGCCAGCAGGGACAGGGCATCACCCCTCCACTTT. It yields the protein CASRDRASPLHF.

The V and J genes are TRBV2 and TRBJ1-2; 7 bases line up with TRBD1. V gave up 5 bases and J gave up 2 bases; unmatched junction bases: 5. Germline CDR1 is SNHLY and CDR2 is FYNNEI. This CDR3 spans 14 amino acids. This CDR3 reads CASSRDSENYGYTF. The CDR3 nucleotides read TGTGCCAGCAGTAGGGACAGCGAAAACTATGGCTACACCTTC.

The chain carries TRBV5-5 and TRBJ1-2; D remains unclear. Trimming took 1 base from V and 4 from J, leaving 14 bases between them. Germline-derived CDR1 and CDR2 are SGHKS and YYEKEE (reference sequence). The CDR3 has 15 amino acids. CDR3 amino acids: CASSLIEGVIYGYTF. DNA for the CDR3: TGTGCCAGCAGCTTGATCGAGGGAGTGATCTATGGCTACACCTTC.

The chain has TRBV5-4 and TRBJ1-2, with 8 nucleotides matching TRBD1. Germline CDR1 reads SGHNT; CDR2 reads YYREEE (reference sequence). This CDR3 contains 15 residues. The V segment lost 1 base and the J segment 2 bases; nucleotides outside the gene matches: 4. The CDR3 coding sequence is TGTGCCAGCAGCTTGATTGACAGGGGAAACTATGGCTACACCTTC. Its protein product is CASSLIDRGNYGYTF.

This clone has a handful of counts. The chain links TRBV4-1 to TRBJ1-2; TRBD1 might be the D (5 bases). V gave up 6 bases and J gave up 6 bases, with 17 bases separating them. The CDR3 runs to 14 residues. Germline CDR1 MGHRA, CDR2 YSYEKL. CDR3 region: CASRTPSGNHGYTF. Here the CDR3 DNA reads TGCGCCAGCAGGACCCCATCAGGGAACCATGGCTACACCTTC.

The CDR3 loop is CASSLGQGGTDTQYF. CDR3 nucleotides: TGTGCCAGCAGCTTGGGACAGGGGGGGACAGATACGCAGTATTTT. The chain uses TRBV5-4 and TRBJ2-3; TRBD1 matches 9 bases. Germline CDR1 reads SGHNT; CDR2 reads YYREEE (reference sequence). With V trimmed by 0 bases and J by 3 bases, 2 bases remained unmatched. This CDR3 comprises 15 residues.

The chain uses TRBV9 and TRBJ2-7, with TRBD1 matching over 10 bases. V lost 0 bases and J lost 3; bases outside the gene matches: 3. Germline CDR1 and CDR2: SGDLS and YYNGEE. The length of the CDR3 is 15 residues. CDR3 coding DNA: TGTGCCAGCAGCGTAGGGGGACAGGGGCGCTACGAGCAGTACTTC. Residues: CASSVGGQGRYEQYF.

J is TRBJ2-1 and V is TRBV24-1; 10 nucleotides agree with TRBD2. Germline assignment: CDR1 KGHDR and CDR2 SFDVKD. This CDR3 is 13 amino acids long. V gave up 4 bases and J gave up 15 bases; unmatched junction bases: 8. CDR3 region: CATSDSQTSGMFF. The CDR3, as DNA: TGTGCCACCAGTGACTCACAAACTAGCGGGATGTTCTTC.

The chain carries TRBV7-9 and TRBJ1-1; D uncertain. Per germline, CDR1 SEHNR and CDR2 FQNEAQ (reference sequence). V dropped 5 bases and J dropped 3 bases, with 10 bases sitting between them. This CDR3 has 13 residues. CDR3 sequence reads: CASSPTGDTEAFF. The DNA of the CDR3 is TGTGCCAGCAGCCCTACCGGGGACACTGAAGCTTTCTTT.

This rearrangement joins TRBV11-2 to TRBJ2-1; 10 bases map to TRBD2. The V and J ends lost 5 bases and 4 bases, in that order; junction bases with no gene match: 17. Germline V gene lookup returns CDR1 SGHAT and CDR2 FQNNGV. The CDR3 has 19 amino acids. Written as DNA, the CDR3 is TGTGCCAGCAGCCCCGGCGGAAAAACTAGCGGGATGGGTTACAATGAGCAGTTCTTC. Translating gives CASSPGGKTSGMGYNEQFF.

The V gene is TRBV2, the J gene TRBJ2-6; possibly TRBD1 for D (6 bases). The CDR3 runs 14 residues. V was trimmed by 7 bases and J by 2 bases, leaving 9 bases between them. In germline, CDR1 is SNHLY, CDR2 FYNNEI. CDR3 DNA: TGTGCCAGCACCCCAGGGGCTGGGGCCAACGTCCTGACTTTC. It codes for CASTPGAGANVLTF.

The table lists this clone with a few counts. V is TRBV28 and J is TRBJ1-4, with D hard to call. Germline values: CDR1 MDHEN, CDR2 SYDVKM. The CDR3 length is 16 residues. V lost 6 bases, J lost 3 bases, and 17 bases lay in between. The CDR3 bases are TGTGCCAGCAGCCTAGCTCCCGTGGTAGCTAATGAAAAACTGTTTTTT. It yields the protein CASSLAPVVANEKLFF.

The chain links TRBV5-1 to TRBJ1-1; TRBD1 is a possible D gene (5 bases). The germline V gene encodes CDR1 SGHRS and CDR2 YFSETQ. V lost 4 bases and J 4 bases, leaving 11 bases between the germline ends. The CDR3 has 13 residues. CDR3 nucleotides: TGCGCCAGCAGCCGGGGGATTGGCACTGAAGCTTTCTTT. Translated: CASSRGIGTEAFF.

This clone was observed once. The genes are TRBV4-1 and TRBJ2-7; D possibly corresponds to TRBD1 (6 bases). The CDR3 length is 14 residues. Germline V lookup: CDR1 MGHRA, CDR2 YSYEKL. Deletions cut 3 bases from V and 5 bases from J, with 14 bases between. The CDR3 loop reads CASSQGPGTNEQYF. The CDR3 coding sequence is TGCGCCAGCAGCCAGGGGCCAGGGACAAACGAGCAGTACTTC.

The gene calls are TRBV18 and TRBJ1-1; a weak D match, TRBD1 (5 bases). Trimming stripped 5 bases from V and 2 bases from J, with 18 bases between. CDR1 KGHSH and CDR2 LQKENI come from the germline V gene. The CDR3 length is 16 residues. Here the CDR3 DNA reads TGTGCCAGCTCATACGATCACGGGACTCTAAACACTGAAGCTTTCTTT. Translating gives CASSYDHGTLNTEAFF.

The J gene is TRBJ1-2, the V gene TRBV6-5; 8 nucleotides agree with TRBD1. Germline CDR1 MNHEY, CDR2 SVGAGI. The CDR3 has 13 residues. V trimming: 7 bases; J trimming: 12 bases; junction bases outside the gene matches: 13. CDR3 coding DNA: TGTGCCAGCAATTCCCGGACAGGGTTTCAAAACACCTTC. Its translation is CASNSRTGFQNTF.

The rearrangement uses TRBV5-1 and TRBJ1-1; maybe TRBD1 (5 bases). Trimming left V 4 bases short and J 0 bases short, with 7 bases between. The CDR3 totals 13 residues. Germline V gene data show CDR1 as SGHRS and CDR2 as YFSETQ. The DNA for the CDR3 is TGCGCCAGCAGCATACAGGTGAACACTGAAGCTTTCTTT. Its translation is CASSIQVNTEAFF.

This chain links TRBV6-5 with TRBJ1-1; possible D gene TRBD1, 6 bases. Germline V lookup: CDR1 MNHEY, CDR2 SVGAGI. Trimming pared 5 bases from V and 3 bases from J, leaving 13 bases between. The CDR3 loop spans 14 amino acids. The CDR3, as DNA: TGTGCCAGCAGTACAGGGTTTCGACACACTGAAGCTTTCTTT. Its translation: CASSTGFRHTEAFF.